A selection of T cell receptor beta chains follows, all from one sample in a study of blood T cell repertoires in COVID-19. Clones were read by immunoSEQ multiplex PCR, and TCRdb kept only the in-frame ones, dropping some. The sample has 400,000 or so clones, roughly 90% seen once. Sequenced input: peripheral blood. Every receptor here comes from a man aged 18 to 30 with COVID-19, enrolled during active disease. Both conserved end residues are part of each CDR3. The order of the fields is clone size, V gene, D gene, J gene, CDR3 protein, CDR3 DNA. A D gene is named only where the DNA matches it firmly. Not every row has a clone size; where given, it reads once, few, many or a size class.

-	TRBV7-2	-	TRBJ2-7	CASSPDQRHEQYF	TGTGCCAGCAGCCCAGACCAGAGGCACGAGCAGTACTTC
-	TRBV7-7	-	TRBJ2-5	CASSRDIDAQETQYF	TGTGCTAGCAGCAGGGACATCGATGCGCAAGAGACCCAGTACTTC
once	TRBV5-4	TRBD1	TRBJ2-5	CASSSGTGAWETQYF	TGTGCCAGCAGCTCCGGGACAGGGGCGTGGGAGACCCAGTACTTC
-	TRBV19	-	TRBJ1-5	CASSIGQAINQPQHF	TGTGCCAGTAGTATAGGGCAGGCAATCAATCAGCCCCAGCATTTT
-	TRBV6-6	-	TRBJ2-3	CASSYWTGTSTDTQYF	TGTGCCAGCAGTTACTGGACCGGGACTAGCACAGATACGCAGTATTTT
-	TRBV7-2	TRBD2	TRBJ2-1	CASSAPGLATYNEQFF	TGTGCCAGCAGCGCCCCGGGACTAGCGACCTACAATGAGCAGTTCTTC
-	TRBV3-1/TRBV3-2	TRBD1	TRBJ1-6	CASSRRVGTGASPLHF	TGTGCCAGCAGCCGGAGGGTGGGGACAGGGGCTTCACCCCTCCACTTT
-	TRBV11-2	TRBD2	TRBJ2-1	CASSPSGASSYNEQFF	TGTGCCAGCAGTCCTAGCGGGGCCAGCTCCTACAATGAGCAGTTCTTC
-	TRBV9	-	TRBJ1-1	CASSRGWVSTEAFF	TGTGCCAGCAGCCGAGGGTGGGTGAGCACTGAAGCTTTCTTT
few	TRBV6-5	-	TRBJ1-1	CASSYSGVTEAFF	TGTGCCAGCAGTTATTCGGGGGTCACTGAAGCTTTCTTT
-	TRBV11-2	-	TRBJ2-1	CASSLGLVNEQFF	TGTGCCAGCAGCTTAGGGCTAGTCAATGAGCAGTTCTTC
-	TRBV3-1/TRBV3-2	TRBD2	TRBJ2-7	CASSISGRAHEQYF	TGTGCCAGCAGCATCAGCGGGAGGGCCCACGAGCAGTACTTC